This passage covers 4 T cell receptor beta chains from one sample sequenced in a study of identical twins. TCRdb reprocessed the 5' RACE reads via MiXCR and lists one record per CDR3 protein. The sample contains some 900,000 distinct CDR3 sequences, 9% to 15% of which appear only once. A further study also used this sample, focusing on yellow fever vaccine responses in identical twins.

Specimen: PBMCs. The receptors were gathered from a woman between 18 and 29 years old in good health.

The chain is built from TRBV20-1 and TRBJ1-2, with 8 bases fitting TRBD1. Trimming removed 4 bases from V and 7 bases from J; junction bases left unmatched: 5. The CDR3 runs 12 residues. Germline V CDR1 and CDR2: DFQATT, SNEGSKA (reference sequence). CDR3 in amino acids: CSATRTGSGYTF. DNA for the CDR3: TGCAGTGCTACCCGGACAGGGAGTGGCTACACCTTC.

V gene TRBV10-3 combines with J gene TRBJ2-1, with 8 bases fitting TRBD2. This CDR3 has 16 amino acids. Germline trimming cut 5 bases from V and 4 bases from J; bases unmatched to any gene: 10. The germline gives CDR1 ENHRY, CDR2 SYGVKD. DNA for the CDR3: TGTGCCATCAGTCAAGGGACTAGTGTAGGGTACAATGAGCAGTTCTTC. This sequence encodes CAISQGTSVGYNEQFF.

This clonotype appeared a few times. The chain is built from TRBV3-1 and TRBJ2-7; D is unclear. CDR1 and CDR2 from the germline V gene are LGHDT and YNNKEL (reference sequence). The ends were cut back, 0 bases at V and 5 bases at J, with 2 bases in the middle. The length of the CDR3 is 11 residues. CDR3 nucleotides: TGTGCCAGCAGCCAAGATCACGAGCAGTACTTC. It translates to CASSQDHEQYF.

This clonotype showed up just a few times. The chain employs TRBV20-1 and TRBJ2-5; 8 nucleotides align to TRBD2. CDR1 is DFQATT, CDR2 SNEGSKA, per germline (reference sequence). Trimming at V came to 0 bases and at J to 4 bases, leaving 22 bases not matched to a gene. The CDR3 is made up of 20 amino acids. CDR3 nucleotides: TGCAGTGCTAGAGATCCCAATATATTCGCGGGGGGCCCCAAGGGAGAGACCCAGTACTTC. This encodes CSARDPNIFAGGPKGETQYF.